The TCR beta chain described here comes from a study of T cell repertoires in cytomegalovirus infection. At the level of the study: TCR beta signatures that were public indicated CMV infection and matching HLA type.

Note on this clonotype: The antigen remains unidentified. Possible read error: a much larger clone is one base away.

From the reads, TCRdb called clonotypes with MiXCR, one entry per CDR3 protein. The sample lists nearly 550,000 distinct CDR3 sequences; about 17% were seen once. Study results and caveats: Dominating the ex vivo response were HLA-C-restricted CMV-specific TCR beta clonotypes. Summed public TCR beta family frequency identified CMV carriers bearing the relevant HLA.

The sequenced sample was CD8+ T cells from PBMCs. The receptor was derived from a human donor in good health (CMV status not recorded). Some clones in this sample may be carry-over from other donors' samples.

The CDR3 spells CASTPAQGPWEETQYF. CDR3 bases: TGTGCCAGCACCCCCGCCCAGGGGCCGTGGGAAGAGACCCAGTACTTC. The chain couples TRBV7-8 to TRBJ2-5, with D perhaps matching TRBD1 (6 bases). Trimming took 7 bases from V and 3 from J, leaving 21 bases between them. Germline V CDR1 and CDR2: SGHVS, FQNEAQ. This CDR3 contains 16 residues.